This T cell receptor beta chain emerged from a study of long-term antiretroviral therapy in people with HIV. Samples held 1-10 million cryopreserved PBMC before DNA extraction. Survey level was the resolution at which the v3.0 immunoSEQ assay ran. The repertoire was sequenced with immunoSEQ multiplex PCR; TCRdb's copy has only in-frame clones and lacks some. The data hold about 36,000 clones, with roughly 78% observed a single time. Germline values: CDR1 MNHEY, CDR2 SMNVEV (reference sequence). CDR3 length: 13 amino acids. Trimming took 1 base from V and 3 from J, leaving 7 bases between them. The chain uses TRBV27 and TRBJ2-7, with no clear D. Source: unsorted PBMCs, taken 3.4 years after starting antiretroviral therapy. The TCR originated in a man between 25 and 39 years old with HIV. The CDR3 loop is CASSLWQNYEQYF. DNA of the CDR3: TGTGCCAGCAGTTTATGGCAGAACTACGAGCAGTACTTC.